This T cell receptor (beta chain) was found in a study of T-cell memory formation after mild COVID-19. Turning to the study itself: Among the donors, TCR clusters were largely specific to each donor.

Findings and limits, study-wide: Contracting CD4+ clones sat mainly in CM and EM; CD8+ in EMRA. Pre-infection memory harbored some responding clones, suggesting cross-reactive memory joined.

This clonotype was counted many times. The target antigen is unknown. The CDR3 is 15 residues long. V dropped 4 bases and J dropped 7; count of bases not matched to a gene: 7. TCRdb itself ran the 5' RACE reads through MiXCR, one entry per CDR3 protein. The table records 200,000 to 250,000 distinct CDR3 sequences, 9.5% of them present only once. Material for sequencing was PBMCs or a T cell subset sorted from them (not recorded which). The rearrangement uses TRBV12-3 or TRBV12-4 and TRBJ1-4; the match to TRBD1 covers 9 bases. The receptor's source is a man aged 18 to 30 who had mild COVID-19 (a few samples of this study predate the infection). Cell type and time point are not known. The CDR3 here is CASSSGTGLSEKLFF. CDR3 nucleotides: TGTGCCAGCAGTTCCGGGACAGGGTTGAGTGAAAAACTGTTTTTT.